Sequencing of this T cell receptor beta chain was carried out in a study of T cell responses to AZD1222 COVID-19 vaccine. Some clones are missing from TCRdb's copy, which holds only in-frame ones; the method was immunoSEQ multiplex PCR. The sample records around 170,000 clones, about 91% being singletons. As concerns this clone: Its antigen is undetermined.

The CDR3 length is 15 residues. The germline gives CDR1 MNHEY, CDR2 SVGAGI. With 6 bases removed from V and 4 bases from J, the gap between germline ends came to 17 bases. Whole-study findings and limits: Seropositive AZD1222 recipients at baseline numbered only five or six. Donors were mostly white British, more females; clonal diversity possibly underestimated. Reports indicate that nearly half of spike-specific TCRs are directed at unmutated variant regions. Spike-wide coverage was observed for vaccine-associated CD4 TCRs, with dominant responses at 160-218 and 743-854.

This TCR was recovered from an adult who received the AZD1222 COVID-19 vaccine. Material: peripheral blood, obtained 28 days after the second AZD1222 dose. V gene TRBV6-5 combines with J gene TRBJ2-3, with D perhaps TRBD2 (6 bases). Written as DNA, the CDR3 is TGTGCCAGCAGCCGGGACTTCATCGGGGCAGATACGCAGTATTTT. Translated, it gives CASSRDFIGADTQYF.